This T cell receptor (beta chain) was retrieved from a study of blood T cell repertoires in COVID-19. Measured with immunoSEQ multiplex PCR; TCRdb has only the in-frame clones, and not every one. In the table there are 160,000 or so clones, about nine tenths of which are singletons. Germline assignment: CDR1 SNHLY and CDR2 FYNNEI. The CDR3 contains 14 residues. The V gene end was trimmed by 6 bases and the J gene end by 1 base; junction bases not matched to a gene: 4. This clone was counted once. The sample was peripheral blood. The genes are TRBV2 and TRBJ1-2; 8 bases are a match to TRBD1. The source is a woman in her 70s with acute or convalescent COVID-19. CDR3 sequence (DNA): TGTGCCAGCAGGGGACAGGCCCTTAACTATGGCTACACCTTC. This sequence encodes CASRGQALNYGYTF.